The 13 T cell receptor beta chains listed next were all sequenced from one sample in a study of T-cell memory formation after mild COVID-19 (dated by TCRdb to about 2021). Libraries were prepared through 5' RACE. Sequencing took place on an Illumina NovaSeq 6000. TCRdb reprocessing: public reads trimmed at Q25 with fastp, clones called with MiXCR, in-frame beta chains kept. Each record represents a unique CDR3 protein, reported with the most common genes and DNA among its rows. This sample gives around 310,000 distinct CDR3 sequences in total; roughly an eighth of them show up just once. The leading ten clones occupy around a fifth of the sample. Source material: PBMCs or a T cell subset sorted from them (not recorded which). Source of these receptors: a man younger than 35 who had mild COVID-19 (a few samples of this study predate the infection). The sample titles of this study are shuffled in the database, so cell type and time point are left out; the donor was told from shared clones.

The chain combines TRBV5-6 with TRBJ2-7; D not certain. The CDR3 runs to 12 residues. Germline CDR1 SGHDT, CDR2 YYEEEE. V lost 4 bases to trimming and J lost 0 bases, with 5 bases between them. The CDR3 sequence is CASSRTSYEQYF. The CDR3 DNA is TGTGCCAGCAGCCGGACCTCCTACGAGCAGTACTTC.

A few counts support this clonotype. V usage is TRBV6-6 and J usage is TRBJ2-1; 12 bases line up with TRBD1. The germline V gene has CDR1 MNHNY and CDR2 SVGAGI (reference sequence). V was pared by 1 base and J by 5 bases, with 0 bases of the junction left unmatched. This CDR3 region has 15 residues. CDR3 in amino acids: CASSYWDRGHNEQFF. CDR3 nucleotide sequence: TGTGCCAGCAGTTACTGGGACAGGGGGCACAATGAGCAGTTCTTC.

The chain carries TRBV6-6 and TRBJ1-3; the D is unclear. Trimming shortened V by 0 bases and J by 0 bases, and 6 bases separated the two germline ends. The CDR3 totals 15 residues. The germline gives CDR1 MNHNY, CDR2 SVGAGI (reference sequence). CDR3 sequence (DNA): TGTGCCAGCAGTTACTCGGCAAGCTCTGGAAACACCATATATTTT. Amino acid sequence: CASSYSASSGNTIYF.

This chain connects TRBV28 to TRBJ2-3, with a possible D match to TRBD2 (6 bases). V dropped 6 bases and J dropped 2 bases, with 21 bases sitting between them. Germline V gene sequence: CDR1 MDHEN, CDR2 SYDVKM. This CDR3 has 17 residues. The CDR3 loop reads CASSHPGRLDLTDTQYF. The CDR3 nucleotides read TGTGCCAGCAGCCATCCCGGGAGACTGGACCTCACAGATACGCAGTATTTT.

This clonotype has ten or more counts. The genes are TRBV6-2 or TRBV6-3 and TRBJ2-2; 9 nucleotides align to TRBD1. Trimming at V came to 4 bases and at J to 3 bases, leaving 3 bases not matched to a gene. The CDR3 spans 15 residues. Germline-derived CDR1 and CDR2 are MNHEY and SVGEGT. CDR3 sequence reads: CASSFDRGYTGELFF. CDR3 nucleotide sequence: TGTGCCAGCAGTTTCGACAGGGGGTACACCGGGGAGCTGTTTTTT.

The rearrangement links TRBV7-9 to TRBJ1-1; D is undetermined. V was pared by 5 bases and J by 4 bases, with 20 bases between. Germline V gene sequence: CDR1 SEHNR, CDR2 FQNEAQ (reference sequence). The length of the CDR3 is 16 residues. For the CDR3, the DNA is TGTGCCAGCAGCCGAGCCGCCGGGGAATGGTTCACTGAAGCTTTCTTT. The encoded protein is CASSRAAGEWFTEAFF.

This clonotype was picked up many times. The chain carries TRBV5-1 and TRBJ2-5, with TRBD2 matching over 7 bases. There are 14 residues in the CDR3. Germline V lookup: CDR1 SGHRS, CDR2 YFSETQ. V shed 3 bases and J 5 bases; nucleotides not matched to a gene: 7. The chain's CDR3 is CASSWRLAEETQYF. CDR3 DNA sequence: TGCGCCAGCAGCTGGAGACTAGCCGAGGAGACCCAGTACTTC.

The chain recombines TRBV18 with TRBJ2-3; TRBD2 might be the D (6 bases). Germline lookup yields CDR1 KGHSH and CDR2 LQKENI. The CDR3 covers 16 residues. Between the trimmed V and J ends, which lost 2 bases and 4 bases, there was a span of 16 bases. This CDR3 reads CASSPRGGLGPDTQYF. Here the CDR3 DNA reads TGTGCCAGCTCACCAAGAGGAGGGTTGGGCCCAGATACGCAGTATTTT.

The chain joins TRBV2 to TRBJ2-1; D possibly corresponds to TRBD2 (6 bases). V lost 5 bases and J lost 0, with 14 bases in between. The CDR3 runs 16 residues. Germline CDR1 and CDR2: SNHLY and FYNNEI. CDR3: CASSPTAGSSYNEQFF. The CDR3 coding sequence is TGTGCCAGCAGTCCTACGGCGGGGAGCTCCTACAATGAGCAGTTCTTC.

CDR3 sequence reads: CATSGRRDTQYF. The CDR3 nucleotides read TGTGCCACCAGTGGGCGGAGAGATACGCAGTATTTT. The chain carries TRBV24-1 and TRBJ2-3, with no clear D. Germline V gene data show CDR1 as KGHDR and CDR2 as SFDVKD. The CDR3 spans 12 residues. Trimming stripped 5 bases from V and 5 bases from J, with 7 bases between.

The CDR3 nucleotides read TGTGCCAGCAGTGAGAGTAAAGAGACCCAGTACTTC. It yields the protein CASSESKETQYF. The V and J genes are TRBV2 and TRBJ2-5; D is ambiguous. This CDR3 is 12 amino acids long. Trimming shortened V by 3 bases and J by 3 bases, and 5 bases separated the two germline ends. Germline V gene lookup returns CDR1 SNHLY and CDR2 FYNNEI.

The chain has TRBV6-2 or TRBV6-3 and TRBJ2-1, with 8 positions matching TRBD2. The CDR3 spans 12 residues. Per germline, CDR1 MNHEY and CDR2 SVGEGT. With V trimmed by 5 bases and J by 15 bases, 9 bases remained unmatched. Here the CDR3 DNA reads TGTGCCAGCAGTCCCGGGAGGGAAGGTCTGTTCTTC. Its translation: CASSPGREGLFF.

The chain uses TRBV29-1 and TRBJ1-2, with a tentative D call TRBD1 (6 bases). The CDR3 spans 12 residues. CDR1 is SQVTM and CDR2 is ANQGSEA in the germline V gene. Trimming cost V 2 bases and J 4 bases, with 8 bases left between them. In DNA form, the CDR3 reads TGCAGCGTTGAACAGGGGATCTATGGCTACACCTTC. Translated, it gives CSVEQGIYGYTF.